Described below is a single TCR beta chain sequence and its context. Its antigen remains unknown. The data stem from a study of OX40 agonist ivuxolimab in advanced cancers. Overall study findings and caveats: CD4+ and CD8+ blood T cells expanded clonally by week 6 at 0.1 to 3.0 mg/kg.

Sampling of blood occurred at baseline, cycle 4 day 1, and cycle 7 day 1. CDR1 and CDR2 from the germline V gene are SGHTA and FQGNSA. This CDR3 spans 13 amino acids. V gave up 4 bases and J gave up 5 bases, with 9 bases separating them. Generated by immunoSEQ multiplex PCR, the TCRdb table keeps only in-frame clones and is missing some. Found here are around 60,000 clones, under 90% of them singletons; the top ten hold over 1.3%. The sample consisted of CD4+ or CD8+ T cells sorted from blood, taken in a trial of the OX40 agonist ivuxolimab. This chain connects TRBV7-2 to TRBJ1-5, with D possibly TRBD1 on 6 matching bases. The TCR was taken from an adult with an advanced solid tumor such as melanoma, head and neck, liver or kidney cancer. CDR3 sequence: CASSSDSHQPQHF. The DNA for the CDR3 is TGTGCCAGCAGCTCGGACAGCCATCAGCCCCAGCATTTT.